A selection of T cell receptor beta chains follows, all from one sample in a study of T cell responses to AZD1222 COVID-19 vaccine. The assay was immunoSEQ multiplex PCR, and TCRdb's table has in-frame clones only and misses some. The sample lists about 180,000 clones; 80% to 95% were seen once. The source material was peripheral blood, sampled 28 days after the second AZD1222 dose. These receptors all stem from an adult who received the AZD1222 COVID-19 vaccine. The CDR3 runs from the conserved cysteine through the conserved F or W. Fields, in order: J gene, D gene, clone size, V gene, CDR3 protein, CDR3 DNA. D genes are given only for firm matches. A row's size may be missing; if present it is once, few, many or a size class.

j_call: TRBJ1-1; d_call: TRBD1; clone_size: -; v_call: TRBV7-9; cdr3_aa: CASSADRGLEAFF; cdr3_nt: TGTGCCAGCAGCGCGGACAGGGGGCTTGAAGCTTTCTTT
j_call: TRBJ2-3; d_call: TRBD1; clone_size: once; v_call: TRBV29-1; cdr3_aa: CSVEDHRPGTGEGDTQYF; cdr3_nt: TGCAGCGTTGAAGACCACCGCCCCGGGACAGGGGAGGGAGATACGCAGTATTTT
j_call: TRBJ2-2; d_call: -; clone_size: -; v_call: TRBV5-1; cdr3_aa: CASSGGGAKRVTGELFF; cdr3_nt: TGCGCCAGCAGCGGTGGTGGGGCTAAGCGGGTCACCGGGGAGCTGTTTTTT
j_call: TRBJ2-6; d_call: TRBD2; clone_size: -; v_call: TRBV6-2/TRBV6-3; cdr3_aa: CASSTGLAGGPSGANVLTF; cdr3_nt: TGTGCCAGCAGTACGGGACTAGCGGGAGGCCCATCCGGGGCCAACGTCCTGACTTTC
j_call: TRBJ1-4; d_call: -; clone_size: -; v_call: TRBV5-4; cdr3_aa: CASSLDGVEKLFF; cdr3_nt: TGTGCCAGCAGCTTGGATGGGGTTGAAAAACTGTTTTTT
j_call: TRBJ1-3; d_call: -; clone_size: once; v_call: TRBV30; cdr3_aa: CAWRATGSGNTIYF; cdr3_nt: TGTGCCTGGAGAGCAACAGGGTCTGGAAACACCATATATTTT
j_call: TRBJ1-4; d_call: -; clone_size: -; v_call: TRBV5-6; cdr3_aa: CASSLVKGNGEKLFF; cdr3_nt: TGTGCCAGCAGCTTGGTTAAGGGGAATGGTGAAAAACTGTTTTTT
j_call: TRBJ1-4; d_call: -; clone_size: -; v_call: TRBV2; cdr3_aa: CASRRQEGDEKLFF; cdr3_nt: TGTGCCAGCAGACGACAAGAAGGGGATGAAAAACTGTTTTTT
j_call: TRBJ2-2; d_call: TRBD2; clone_size: once; v_call: TRBV7-2; cdr3_aa: CASSLALAGTRGELFF; cdr3_nt: TGTGCCAGCAGCTTAGCTCTAGCGGGGACACGCGGGGAGCTGTTTTTT
j_call: TRBJ2-5; d_call: -; clone_size: -; v_call: TRBV30; cdr3_aa: CACQGGETQYF; cdr3_nt: TGTGCCTGCCAAGGAGGAGAGACCCAGTACTTC
j_call: TRBJ2-2; d_call: -; clone_size: -; v_call: TRBV3-1/TRBV3-2; cdr3_aa: CASSLGSTRVIGELFF; cdr3_nt: TGTGCCAGCAGCCTCGGTAGTACAAGGGTGATAGGGGAGCTGTTTTTT
j_call: TRBJ2-5; d_call: -; clone_size: -; v_call: TRBV27; cdr3_aa: CASSYVATGQETQYF; cdr3_nt: TGTGCCAGCAGCTACGTCGCTACAGGGCAAGAGACCCAGTACTTC
j_call: TRBJ2-2; d_call: -; clone_size: -; v_call: TRBV7-6; cdr3_aa: CASSLSDREATGELFF; cdr3_nt: TGTGCCAGCAGCCTCTCCGACAGGGAGGCCACCGGGGAGCTGTTTTTT
j_call: TRBJ2-2; d_call: -; clone_size: -; v_call: TRBV7-3; cdr3_aa: CASSLDTNTGELFF; cdr3_nt: TGTGCCAGCAGCTTGGACACCAACACCGGGGAGCTGTTTTTT
j_call: TRBJ2-7; d_call: TRBD1; clone_size: -; v_call: TRBV4-1; cdr3_aa: CASSQGPGQDFYEQYF; cdr3_nt: TGCGCCAGCAGCCAAGGTCCGGGACAGGACTTCTACGAGCAGTACTTC
j_call: TRBJ2-7; d_call: TRBD1; clone_size: -; v_call: TRBV5-4; cdr3_aa: CASSLEHDARTGFDEQYF; cdr3_nt: TGTGCCAGCAGCTTGGAACACGACGCCCGGACAGGGTTCGATGAGCAGTACTTC
j_call: TRBJ2-7; d_call: -; clone_size: -; v_call: TRBV6-5; cdr3_aa: CATSLAENYEQYF; cdr3_nt: TGTGCCACCTCTCTGGCAGAGAACTACGAGCAGTACTTC
j_call: TRBJ1-3; d_call: -; clone_size: -; v_call: TRBV6-5; cdr3_aa: CASSPTYGNTIYF; cdr3_nt: TGTGCCAGCAGTCCCACATACGGAAACACCATATATTTT
j_call: TRBJ1-2; d_call: -; clone_size: -; v_call: TRBV28; cdr3_aa: CASSQGPVTGPYGYTF; cdr3_nt: TGTGCCAGCAGTCAAGGGCCGGTTACAGGCCCCTATGGCTACACCTTC
j_call: TRBJ2-7; d_call: -; clone_size: once; v_call: TRBV19; cdr3_aa: CASRFIGSYEQYF; cdr3_nt: TGTGCCAGTAGGTTTATAGGCTCCTACGAGCAGTACTTC
j_call: TRBJ2-2; d_call: -; clone_size: -; v_call: TRBV11-2; cdr3_aa: CASRRLGGSTGELFF; cdr3_nt: TGTGCCAGCAGACGTCTTGGGGGGAGCACCGGGGAGCTGTTTTTT
j_call: TRBJ1-1; d_call: TRBD1; clone_size: -; v_call: TRBV28; cdr3_aa: CASSFHGTGVEAFF; cdr3_nt: TGTGCCAGCAGTTTTCATGGGACAGGGGTTGAAGCTTTCTTT
j_call: TRBJ1-1; d_call: -; clone_size: -; v_call: TRBV4-3; cdr3_aa: CASSQLGLQSPEAFF; cdr3_nt: TGCGCCAGCAGCCAACTCGGACTCCAAAGCCCTGAAGCTTTCTTT
j_call: TRBJ1-2; d_call: -; clone_size: -; v_call: TRBV5-6; cdr3_aa: CASSPILGGSYGYTF; cdr3_nt: TGTGCCAGCAGCCCCATCCTGGGGGGCAGCTATGGCTACACCTTC
j_call: TRBJ1-3; d_call: -; clone_size: -; v_call: TRBV13; cdr3_aa: CASSLGYRESGNTIYF; cdr3_nt: TGTGCCAGCAGCTTAGGATACAGGGAGTCTGGAAACACCATATATTTT
j_call: TRBJ1-1; d_call: -; clone_size: -; v_call: TRBV5-1; cdr3_aa: CASSSGLNTEAFF; cdr3_nt: TGCGCCAGCAGCTCAGGATTGAACACTGAAGCTTTCTTT
j_call: TRBJ2-7; d_call: -; clone_size: -; v_call: TRBV18; cdr3_aa: CASSPPADSYEQYF; cdr3_nt: TGTGCCAGCTCACCACCCGCGGATTCCTACGAGCAGTACTTC
j_call: TRBJ2-1; d_call: TRBD2; clone_size: -; v_call: TRBV19; cdr3_aa: CASRTAGGAIEQFF; cdr3_nt: TGTGCCAGTAGAACCGCGGGAGGTGCGATTGAGCAGTTCTTC
j_call: TRBJ1-3; d_call: -; clone_size: once; v_call: TRBV7-2; cdr3_aa: CASSLAGTAGNTIYF; cdr3_nt: TGTGCCAGCAGCTTAGCGGGGACGGCTGGAAACACCATATATTTT
j_call: TRBJ2-1; d_call: TRBD1; clone_size: once; v_call: TRBV7-9; cdr3_aa: CASSQLTGDNEQFF; cdr3_nt: TGTGCCAGCAGCCAGCTTACAGGGGACAATGAGCAGTTCTTC
j_call: TRBJ1-3; d_call: TRBD1; clone_size: few; v_call: TRBV11-2; cdr3_aa: CASSQTGSSGNTIYF; cdr3_nt: TGTGCCAGCAGCCAGACAGGGAGCTCTGGAAACACCATATATTTT
j_call: TRBJ1-2; d_call: TRBD1; clone_size: -; v_call: TRBV28; cdr3_aa: CASSISRVQGGGYTF; cdr3_nt: TGTGCCAGCAGTATATCCCGAGTCCAGGGGGGAGGCTACACCTTC
j_call: TRBJ1-3; d_call: -; clone_size: -; v_call: TRBV15; cdr3_aa: CATSRDRGISGNTIYF; cdr3_nt: TGTGCCACCAGCAGAGATAGGGGGATCTCTGGAAACACCATATATTTT
j_call: TRBJ2-5; d_call: -; clone_size: -; v_call: TRBV5-4; cdr3_aa: CASSLSGANQETQYF; cdr3_nt: TGTGCCAGCAGCTTATCGGGGGCAAACCAAGAGACCCAGTACTTC
j_call: TRBJ1-5; d_call: -; clone_size: -; v_call: TRBV2; cdr3_aa: CASSVTGTYQPQHF; cdr3_nt: TGTGCCAGCAGTGTAACCGGGACGTATCAGCCCCAGCATTTT
j_call: TRBJ1-2; d_call: -; clone_size: once; v_call: TRBV3-1/TRBV3-2; cdr3_aa: CASSQDNAGYGYTF; cdr3_nt: TGTGCCAGCAGCCAAGATAACGCGGGGTATGGCTACACCTTC
j_call: TRBJ2-1; d_call: -; clone_size: -; v_call: TRBV5-6; cdr3_aa: CASSLLGNEQFF; cdr3_nt: TGTGCCAGCAGCTTGTTAGGGAATGAGCAGTTCTTC
j_call: TRBJ1-5; d_call: TRBD1; clone_size: -; v_call: TRBV2; cdr3_aa: CASGDSVGNQPQHF; cdr3_nt: TGTGCCAGTGGGGACAGCGTGGGCAATCAGCCCCAGCATTTT
j_call: TRBJ2-1; d_call: TRBD2; clone_size: few; v_call: TRBV7-9; cdr3_aa: CASRRLAGGSYNEQFF; cdr3_nt: TGTGCCAGCAGAAGACTAGCGGGGGGTTCCTACAATGAGCAGTTCTTC
j_call: TRBJ1-5; d_call: -; clone_size: -; v_call: TRBV7-9; cdr3_aa: CASSLDYTSNQPQHF; cdr3_nt: TGTGCCAGCAGCTTAGACTATACAAGTAATCAGCCCCAGCATTTT